The rows below give T cell receptor beta chains drawn from one sample of a study of OX40 agonist ivuxolimab in advanced cancers. The protocol was immunoSEQ multiplex PCR, while the TCRdb copy is restricted to in-frame clones and leaves out a portion. Seen here are around 31,000 clones, approximately 91% observed once, and the top ten hold 26%. The sample was CD4+ or CD8+ T cells sorted from blood, taken in a trial of the OX40 agonist ivuxolimab. The source is an adult with an advanced solid tumor such as melanoma, head and neck, liver or kidney cancer. Both conserved end residues are part of each CDR3. D genes are given only for firm matches. The size field is filled for only some rows; it gives once, few, many or a size class.

>TRBJ1-1|TRBV7-9|-|-
CASSLGTAAFF
TGTGCCAGCAGCTTGGGGACCGCCGCTTTCTTT
>TRBJ2-1|TRBV19|-|-
CASRTGWNEQFF
TGTGCCAGTAGGACCGGTTGGAATGAGCAGTTCTTC
>TRBJ1-2|TRBV18|-|few
CASSPGTSNYGYTF
TGTGCCAGCTCACCAGGGACTTCAAACTATGGCTACACCTTC
>TRBJ1-3|TRBV2|-|-
CASTKLGSGNTIYF
TGTGCCAGCACCAAATTGGGCTCTGGAAACACCATATATTTT
>TRBJ2-7|TRBV6-5|TRBD1|-
CASSFQGAYEQYF
TGTGCCAGCAGCTTTCAGGGGGCCTACGAGCAGTACTTC
>TRBJ1-1|TRBV29-1|-|-
CSVRGGQIGRTEAFF
TGCAGCGTCCGAGGTGGACAGATCGGGAGGACTGAAGCTTTCTTT
>TRBJ2-5|TRBV9|-|-
CASSVIGGRGETQYF
TGTGCCAGCAGCGTAATCGGGGGCCGAGGGGAGACCCAGTACTTC
>TRBJ2-7|TRBV27|TRBD1|-
CASSSGTGGYEQYF
TGTGCCAGCAGTTCTGGGACAGGGGGCTACGAGCAGTACTTC
>TRBJ2-5|TRBV5-1|-|once
CASSPGGRQQYF
TGCGCCAGCAGCCCCGGGGGGCGGCAGCAGTACTTC
>TRBJ2-1|TRBV13|-|-
CASSLGLMDINEQFF
TGTGCCAGCAGCTTAGGACTCATGGATATCAATGAGCAGTTCTTC
>TRBJ2-2|TRBV29-1|TRBD2|few
CSVATSGRLGELFF
TGCAGCGTTGCGACTAGCGGTCGTCTCGGGGAGCTGTTTTTT
>TRBJ1-1|TRBV27|TRBD1|-
CASSFGTGPEAFF
TGTGCCAGCAGTTTCGGGACAGGTCCTGAAGCTTTCTTT
>TRBJ1-2|TRBV9|-|once
CASSSQETVSGYTF
TGTGCCAGCAGCTCACAAGAGACAGTCTCTGGCTACACCTTC
>TRBJ2-3|TRBV11-2|TRBD1|-
CASSLGRGARGPTDTQYF
TGTGCCAGCAGCTTAGGGAGGGGAGCCAGGGGGCCAACAGATACGCAGTATTTT
>TRBJ2-1|TRBV29-1|TRBD2|-
CSVEGLAGSSYNEQFF
TGCAGCGTTGAAGGACTAGCGGGAAGCTCCTACAATGAGCAGTTCTTC
>TRBJ2-7|TRBV16|-|-
CASTNTQLDSPDF
TGTGCCAGCACCAACACCCAACTCGACAGTCCGGACTTC
>TRBJ2-3|TRBV7-9|TRBD2|-
CASSFGAGSRDTQYF
TGTGCCAGCAGCTTTGGAGCGGGGAGTCGAGATACGCAGTATTTT
>TRBJ2-7|TRBV5-6|-|-
CASSLGGRFNEQYF
TGTGCCAGCAGCTTGGGAGGGAGATTCAACGAGCAGTACTTC
>TRBJ2-7|TRBV7-6|-|-
CASSFAGSGGEQYF
TGTGCCAGCAGCTTTGCGGGTTCTGGGGGCGAGCAGTACTTC
>TRBJ2-1|TRBV4-1|-|-
CASSQVGEQFF
TGCGCCAGCAGCCAAGTAGGTGAGCAGTTCTTC
>TRBJ2-2|TRBV6-1|-|-
CASSFHRDTTGELFF
TGTGCCAGCAGTTTCCACCGGGACACCACCGGGGAGCTGTTTTTT
>TRBJ2-2|TRBV27|TRBD2|-
CASSSRQNKGRDYGRTGELFF
TGTGCCAGCAGTTCTCGCCAAAACAAAGGGAGGGACTACGGGAGAACCGGGGAGCTGTTTTTT
>TRBJ2-5|TRBV7-2|-|-
CASSLAVGGPVQETQYF
TGTGCCAGCAGCTTAGCCGTGGGGGGGCCCGTCCAAGAGACCCAGTACTTC
>TRBJ2-7|TRBV10-1|TRBD2|-
CASSDGRDYSYEQYF
TGCGCCAGCAGTGACGGCCGGGACTACTCCTACGAGCAGTACTTC
>TRBJ2-1|TRBV4-1|TRBD1|once
CASSHPGQGHNEQFF
TGCGCCAGCAGCCACCCCGGACAGGGGCACAATGAGCAGTTCTTC
>TRBJ2-2|TRBV29-1|TRBD2|-
CSVRLAGGKTGELFF
TGCAGCGTCCGACTAGCGGGGGGGAAGACCGGGGAGCTGTTTTTT
>TRBJ2-7|TRBV6-6|-|-
CASSFTRINEQYF
TGTGCCAGCAGTTTCACTCGGATCAACGAGCAGTACTTC
>TRBJ1-1|TRBV4-3|TRBD1|-
CASSPRGGTEAFF
TGCGCCAGCAGCCCCAGGGGGGGAACTGAAGCTTTCTTT
>TRBJ2-7|TRBV18|TRBD2|-
CASQGGNYEQYF
TGTGCCAGCCAGGGAGGGAACTACGAGCAGTACTTC
>TRBJ2-1|TRBV6-1|-|-
CASSERLGAGPYNEQFF
TGTGCCAGCAGTGAAAGGTTAGGGGCTGGCCCCTACAATGAGCAGTTCTTC
>TRBJ1-1|TRBV19|-|-
CATGTNTEAFF
TGTGCCACCGGGACGAACACTGAAGCTTTCTTT
>TRBJ2-7|TRBV11-2|-|-
CASSTGTYEQYF
TGTGCCAGCAGCACCGGGACCTACGAGCAGTACTTC
>TRBJ2-7|TRBV28|TRBD1|-
CASRPARTGYEQYF
TGTGCCAGCAGGCCAGCCAGGACAGGCTACGAGCAGTACTTC
>TRBJ1-2|TRBV4-3|-|-
CASSQGSVSPYGYTF
TGCGCCAGCAGCCAAGGTTCGGTCAGCCCCTATGGCTACACCTTC
>TRBJ2-1|TRBV10-1|-|-
CASSLSLNEQFF
TGCGCCAGCAGTCTATCCTTAAATGAGCAGTTCTTC
>TRBJ2-1|TRBV15|-|-
CATSSRGAARESEQFF
TGTGCCACCAGCAGCCGGGGGGCGGCGCGGGAGTCTGAGCAGTTCTTC
>TRBJ2-5|TRBV4-3|TRBD2|-
CASSQDAASGRGTQYF
TGCGCCAGCAGCCAAGATGCGGCTAGCGGGAGGGGGACCCAGTACTTC
>TRBJ2-1|TRBV7-9|TRBD2|-
CASSGIGLAGDNEQFF
TGTGCCAGCAGCGGAATAGGGCTAGCGGGAGACAATGAGCAGTTCTTC
>TRBJ1-1|TRBV7-3|-|-
CASSLGYGTEAFF
TGTGCCAGCAGCTTAGGTTACGGCACTGAAGCTTTCTTT
>TRBJ2-5|TRBV7-3|-|once
CASSPLGGSETQYF
TGTGCCAGCAGCCCGCTAGGAGGGAGCGAGACCCAGTACTTC
>TRBJ1-1|TRBV11-2|-|-
CASSLYREPNTEAFF
TGTGCCAGCAGCCTCTACAGGGAACCCAACACTGAAGCTTTCTTT